What follows are 30 T cell receptor beta chains derived from one specimen sequenced in a study of T cells in tuberculosis. Sorting used thawed, overnight-rested PBMC stained with anti-CD3, a viability dye and GMM-loaded CD1B tetramer. The lipid loaded on the CD1B tetramers was C32 glucose monomycolate from Rhodococcus equi. Profiling relied on immunoSEQ multiplex PCR, and the TCRdb table lists in-frame clones only, not all of them. This sample has 55,000 to 70,000 clones, with roughly 79% found just once. Sequencing was performed on CD1b-GMM tetramer-negative cells sorted from PBMCs. The receptors here all came from an adult woman with latent tuberculosis.

This sequence joins TRBV19 and TRBJ1-3; D call uncertain. Germline V lookup: CDR1 LNHDA, CDR2 SQIVND (reference sequence). CDR3 size: 16 residues. The V end was cut by 5 bases, the J end by 2 bases, with 16 bases between. CDR3 nucleotide sequence: TGTGCCAGTAGTCCCCAGTTTCCAGGCGCTGGAAACACCATATATTTT. This codes for CASSPQFPGAGNTIYF.

The table lists this clone with a few counts. The same CDR3 is also encoded by other DNA sequences in this sample. The CDR3 reads CASSYGLAEEQYF. CDR3 DNA sequence: TGTGCCAGCAGCTACGGACTAGCGGAGGAGCAGTACTTC. The chain couples TRBV6-5 to TRBJ2-7; the match to TRBD2 covers 10 bases. Germline CDR1 is MNHEY and CDR2 is SVGAGI. The CDR3 is 13 amino acids. V was clipped by 6 bases and J by 7 bases; unmatched bases: 6.

This clone has more than one count but fewer than ten. The chain couples TRBV6-1 to TRBJ2-1; tentatively, D is TRBD1 (5 bases). CDR1 is MNHNS and CDR2 is SASEGT in the germline V gene. The V and J ends lost 3 bases and 7 bases respectively, with 16 bases between them. The CDR3 consists of 15 residues. Here the CDR3 DNA reads TGTGCCAGCAGTGAGACAGTTACGACGACTAATGAGCAGTTCTTC. It translates to CASSETVTTTNEQFF.

This clone occurred a few times. The rearrangement links TRBV14 to TRBJ1-1; the match to TRBD1 covers 7 bases. This CDR3 spans 16 amino acids. V shed 0 bases and J 7 bases; nucleotides not matched to a gene: 11. Germline CDR1 and CDR2: SGHDN and FVKESK. CDR3 protein: CASSQEARGRGYEAFF. Here the CDR3 DNA reads TGTGCCAGCAGCCAAGAGGCGAGGGGCAGGGGGTATGAAGCTTTCTTT.

The chain joins TRBV19 to TRBJ1-5; D is perhaps TRBD1 (5 bases). Germline V gene data show CDR1 as LNHDA and CDR2 as SQIVND (reference sequence). This CDR3 region has 14 residues. V was shortened by 8 bases and J by 8 bases, with 19 bases between the two germline ends. The CDR3 DNA follows: TGTGCCAGTTCCTACAGGCCAGGTGATGAGCCCCAGCATTTT. The encoded protein is CASSYRPGDEPQHF.

A single count supports this clone. V is TRBV2 and J is TRBJ2-3; 8 bases align to TRBD1. This CDR3 spans 17 amino acids. Germline V gene sequence: CDR1 SNHLY, CDR2 FYNNEI. V shed 0 bases, J shed 4 bases, and the junction held 9 bases outside the gene matches. The CDR3 loop reads CASSEAGVQGVPDTQYF. The CDR3, as DNA: TGTGCCAGCAGTGAAGCGGGGGTACAGGGGGTCCCAGATACGCAGTATTTT.

V usage is TRBV15 and J usage is TRBJ1-5; D possibly corresponds to TRBD1 (6 bases). The CDR3 loop spans 14 amino acids. The germline gives CDR1 LNHNV, CDR2 YYDKDF (reference sequence). V was cut by 1 base and J by 6 bases, with 10 bases left in between. For the CDR3, the DNA is TGTGCCACCAGCAGAGTCAGGGGAATTCAGCCCCAGCATTTT. It yields the protein CATSRVRGIQPQHF.

This sequence joins TRBV18 and TRBJ2-7; 7 nucleotides agree with TRBD2. The ends lost 3 bases at V and 0 bases at J; junction bases unmatched: 8. CDR3 size: 16 residues. The germline gives CDR1 KGHSH, CDR2 LQKENI. The CDR3 loop reads CASSPNKAGSSYEQYF. As DNA, the CDR3 is TGTGCCAGCTCACCTAATAAAGCGGGGAGCTCCTACGAGCAGTACTTC. Combining the CDR3 with reference TRBV18 and TRBJ2-7 gives the whole variable domain NAGVMQNPRHLVRRRGQEARLRCSPMKGHSHVYWYRQLPEEGLKFMVYLQKENIIDESGMPKERFSAEFPKEGPSILRIQQVVRGDSAAYFCASSPNKAGSSYEQYFGPGTRLTVT.

The chain has TRBV12-5 and TRBJ2-7; TRBD1 aligns across 9 bases. The trim removed 1 base at V and 2 bases at J, leaving 0 bases unmatched. This CDR3 is 14 amino acids long. Germline loops: CDR1 LGHNT, CDR2 FRNRAP. The CDR3 nucleotides read TGTGCTAGTGGTTTGGGGACAGGGGCCTACGAGCAGTACTTC. Translation gives CASGLGTGAYEQYF.

The chain has TRBV5-1 and TRBJ1-1, with 7 bases that match TRBD1. Germline trimming cut 3 bases from V and 4 bases from J; bases unmatched to any gene: 12. The germline gives CDR1 SGHRS, CDR2 YFSETQ. The CDR3 is made up of 16 amino acids. CDR3 sequence reads: CASSSGDSRTGTEAFF. In nucleotides, the CDR3 is TGCGCCAGCAGCTCCGGGGACAGCCGTACCGGCACTGAAGCTTTCTTT. Full variable domain (remainder filled in from reference TRBV5-1 and TRBJ1-1): KAGVTQTPRYLIKTRGQQVTLSCSPISGHRSVSWYQQTPGQGLQFLFEYFSETQRNKGNFPGRFSGRQFSNSRSEMNVSTLELGDSALYLCASSSGDSRTGTEAFFGQGTRLTVV.

The genes are TRBV27 and TRBJ2-1, with 10 bases lining up with TRBD2. The germline V gene encodes CDR1 MNHEY and CDR2 SMNVEV (reference sequence). The CDR3 sequence is 19 residues long. V lost 5 bases to trimming and J lost 9 bases; unmatched junction nucleotides: 22. The CDR3 spells CASSPRGLLSGREIGEQFF. The CDR3 nucleotides read TGTGCCAGCAGTCCACGGGGTCTTCTCAGCGGGAGGGAGATCGGTGAGCAGTTCTTC.

This chain links TRBV5-5 with TRBJ2-1; D gene ambiguous. The CDR3 length is 16 residues. Germline CDR1 SGHKS, CDR2 YYEKEE (reference sequence). V was cut by 4 bases and J by 5 bases, with 19 bases left in between. The CDR3: CASSLLPSQSDNEQFF. The DNA for the CDR3 is TGTGCCAGCAGCCTCCTCCCCAGTCAGAGCGACAATGAGCAGTTCTTC.

The rearrangement joins TRBV4-1 to TRBJ2-7; 7 bases align to TRBD1. CDR1 and CDR2 (germline): MGHRA, YSYEKL. The CDR3 extends over 14 amino acids. Trimming took 1 base from V and 2 from J; bases not matched to a gene: 2. The CDR3 nucleotides are TGCGCCAGCAGCCAAGGGACAGGCCCCTACGAGCAGTACTTC. Amino acids: CASSQGTGPYEQYF.

The rearrangement uses TRBV2 and TRBJ1-5, with D maybe TRBD1 (5 bases). Trimming removed 3 bases from V and 0 bases from J, with 12 bases in between. The V gene's germline CDR1 is SNHLY and CDR2 FYNNEI. The CDR3 is 16 residues long. The CDR3 DNA reads TGTGCCAGCAGTGAGTGGGGGGGATATAGCAATCAGCCCCAGCATTTT. The encoded protein is CASSEWGGYSNQPQHF.

This chain joins TRBV29-1 and TRBJ2-7, with unresolved D. Germline values: CDR1 SQVTM, CDR2 ANQGSEA. The length of the CDR3 is 9 residues. The V gene lost 7 bases and the J gene lost 3 bases, with 4 bases spanning the gap. The CDR3, as DNA: TGCAGCGCCTTCTACGAGCAGTACTTC. It specifies CSAFYEQYF.

The V and J genes are TRBV18 and TRBJ1-4; TRBD1 matches at 8 bases. The CDR3 spans 15 residues. J lost 2 bases, V lost 3 bases, and 2 bases had no gene match. The germline gives CDR1 KGHSH, CDR2 LQKENI. The CDR3 spells CASSPTGATNEKLFF. CDR3 sequence (DNA): TGTGCCAGCTCACCGACAGGGGCCACTAATGAAAAACTGTTTTTT.

About this clone: The junction departs from the called germline gene at one end, perhaps through a read error. The rearrangement links TRBV19 to TRBJ1-1; tentative D call: TRBD1 (6 bases). This CDR3 is 14 amino acids long. Germline V gene lookup returns CDR1 LNHDA and CDR2 SQIVND (reference sequence). CDR3 residues: CASSIGGGGSETFF. The CDR3 coding sequence is TGTGCCAGTAGTATCGGTGGGGGCGGTAGTGAAACTTTCTTT.

This sequence joins TRBV9 and TRBJ2-4; 7 nucleotides align to TRBD2. The CDR3 spans 14 residues. The germline CDR1 and CDR2 sequences are SGDLS and YYNGEE. Germline trimming cut 3 bases from V and 7 bases from J; bases unmatched to any gene: 7. CDR3 DNA: TGTGCCAGCAGCGCCGGGCGGGAGCGGAACATTCAGTACTTC. Amino acid sequence: CASSAGRERNIQYF.

The chain couples TRBV12-1 to TRBJ2-1; the D call of TRBD2 is as the table states it, not checked on the DNA. TRBV12-1 is a pseudogene. The CDR3 extends over 15 amino acids. DNA for the CDR3: TGTGCCAGCAGCTTTGAGTCATCCGGGGACAATGAGCAGTTCTTC. The encoded protein is CASSFESSGDNEQFF.

V usage is TRBV6-1 and J usage is TRBJ1-5; maybe TRBD1 (6 bases). The CDR3 is made up of 14 amino acids. V was cut by 8 bases and J by 3 bases, with 14 bases left in between. Germline values: CDR1 MNHNS, CDR2 SASEGT. CDR3 region: CASRADSDNQPQHF. The DNA of the CDR3 is TGTGCCAGCCGGGCGGACAGTGACAATCAGCCCCAGCATTTT.

The J gene is TRBJ2-5, the V gene TRBV2, with 10 bases identical to TRBD2. CDR3 size: 15 residues. The germline CDR1 and CDR2 sequences are SNHLY and FYNNEI. Losses at the gene ends were 7 bases for V and 3 bases for J; bases not matched to a gene: 8. The CDR3 DNA is TGTGCCAGCAACATAGCGGGGGGCCGGGAAGAGACCCAGTACTTC. Its translation: CASNIAGGREETQYF.

The V gene is TRBV6-5, the J gene TRBJ1-5; 7 bases are shared with TRBD1. The germline CDR1 and CDR2 sequences are MNHEY and SVGAGI. Germline trimming cut 5 bases from V and 3 bases from J; bases unmatched to any gene: 4. The CDR3 sequence is 14 residues long. In DNA, the CDR3 is TGTGCCAGCAGTACGACAGGGAACAATCAGCCCCAGCATTTT. This encodes CASSTTGNNQPQHF.

This chain joins TRBV20-1 and TRBJ1-2; D remains ambiguous. CDR1 DFQATT and CDR2 SNEGSKA come from the germline V gene (reference sequence). V was shortened by 5 bases and J by 6 bases, with 4 bases between the two germline ends. This CDR3 comprises 9 residues. CDR3 sequence reads: CSAQDGYTF. CDR3 bases: TGCAGTGCTCAGGATGGCTACACCTTC.

The V and J genes are TRBV6-5 and TRBJ1-1, with 7 bases lining up with TRBD1. V was clipped by 2 bases and J by 5 bases; unmatched bases: 5. There are 14 residues in the CDR3. The germline CDR1 and CDR2 sequences are MNHEY and SVGAGI. The CDR3 coding sequence is TGTGCCAGCAGTTACGACAGGGTAAAAACTGAAGCTTTCTTT. Amino acid sequence: CASSYDRVKTEAFF.

V is TRBV19 and J is TRBJ1-1; no firm D call. CDR3 length: 13 amino acids. CDR1 LNHDA and CDR2 SQIVND come from the germline V gene (reference sequence). The V and J ends lost 7 bases and 0 bases respectively, with 9 bases between them. The DNA for the CDR3 is TGTGCCAGTAACAACGGGATGAACACTGAAGCTTTCTTT. Protein sequence: CASNNGMNTEAFF.

As to this clone: Its ends do not fully match the called genes, so a read error is possible. This sample also contains other DNA sequences that code for the same CDR3. The chain is built from TRBV6-1 and TRBJ2-6, with a possible D match to TRBD2 (6 bases). Looked up from germline, CDR1 is MNHNS and CDR2 is SASEGT. The CDR3 has 18 amino acids. Here the CDR3 reads CASSEVVAGSSGANVLTF. CDR3 nucleotide sequence: TGTGCCAGCAGTGAGGTTGTTGCGGGATCCTCTGGGGCCAATGTCCTGACTTTC.

The rearrangement links TRBV28 to TRBJ1-2; 8 nucleotides line up with TRBD1. The CDR3 is 13 amino acids. Per the germline V gene, CDR1 is MDHEN and CDR2 is SYDVKM. V gave up 5 bases and J gave up 4 bases; unmatched junction bases: 3. CDR3: CASSLTGVYGYTF. CDR3 sequence (DNA): TGTGCCAGCAGTCTGACAGGGGTCTATGGCTACACCTTC.

CDR3 sequence reads: CASSGGNGTVRNRSYNEQFF. In nucleotides, the CDR3 is TGTGCCAGCAGTGGCGGTAACGGGACAGTTCGTAATCGGTCCTACAATGAGCAGTTCTTC. The rearrangement uses TRBV6-1 and TRBJ2-1; 7 bases map to TRBD1. Germline CDR1 MNHNS, CDR2 SASEGT. The CDR3 covers 20 residues. V lost 4 bases, J lost 1 base, and 19 bases stayed unmatched.

The chain is built from TRBV4-1 and TRBJ2-1; TRBD2 matches 8 bases. V trimming: 4 bases; J trimming: 12 bases; junction bases outside the gene matches: 20. In germline, CDR1 is MGHRA, CDR2 YSYEKL. This CDR3 has 17 amino acids. In nucleotides, the CDR3 is TGCGCCAGCAGCCCCACCGAGCGGGCGGGAGGCAGGCATGGGCAGTTCTTC. Encoded protein: CASSPTERAGGRHGQFF.

CDR3 protein: CASNLAGGPYEQFF. DNA of the CDR3: TGTGCCAGCAATCTAGCGGGGGGGCCCTATGAGCAGTTCTTC. This chain links TRBV11-2 with TRBJ2-1, with 12 nucleotides matching TRBD2. The germline V gene encodes CDR1 SGHAT and CDR2 FQNNGV. The CDR3 runs to 14 residues. V shed 7 bases, J shed 8 bases, and the junction held 6 bases outside the gene matches.